The sample holds many counts of the clone carrying this TCR beta chain. Its specificity is not known. J was trimmed by 6 bases and V by 0 bases; bases with no gene match: 1. Germline loops: CDR1 MNHEY, CDR2 SVGAGI. The length of the CDR3 is 14 residues. Stated time point: pre-sensitization, week 0. The treatment was: therapeutic diphenylcyclopropenone sensitization with weekly scalp DPC. Unfractionated whole blood served as the source for total RNA extraction. This sample was taken from a study of human T cells and chemical hapten exposure. Study outcomes and limitations: Donors, who had alopecia, may show an immune response that differs from healthy people's.

From the RACE reads, TCRdb called clonotypes with MiXCR, one entry per CDR3 protein. The sample carries roughly 38,000 distinct CDR3 sequences, roughly 7.6% recorded once. The source was whole blood, collected in connection with sensitization to the hapten diphenylcyclopropenone (DPC). The clonotype comes from a woman between 50 and 59 years old with alopecia areata. Some clones in this sample may be carry-over from other donors' samples. This chain uses TRBV6-5 with TRBJ2-7; 11 bases line up with TRBD1. CDR3 bases: TGTGCCAGCAGTTACTCGGGGACAGGGGGCGAGCAGTACTTC. Its protein product is CASSYSGTGGEQYF.